This entry concerns a single TCR beta chain. Its target is not known. This CDR3 has 14 amino acids. CDR1 LNHDA and CDR2 SQIVND come from the germline V gene (reference sequence). V was shortened by 7 bases and J by 7 bases, with 19 bases between the two germline ends. Produced via immunoSEQ multiplex PCR; TCRdb's table is partial and in-frame only. This repertoire shows about 150,000 clones, roughly 92% found once; its top ten account for roughly 1.3%. The sample belongs to a study of T cell responses to AZD1222 COVID-19 vaccine. Findings and limits, study-wide: Breadth and depth of Spike-specific TCRs rose after two AZD1222 doses. Clonal diversity was possibly underestimated; the donors were predominantly white British and more often female.

The rearrangement uses TRBV19 and TRBJ1-2, with D perhaps TRBD1 (5 bases). This receptor was obtained from an adult who received the AZD1222 COVID-19 vaccine. Sequenced material: peripheral blood, taken 28 days after the second AZD1222 dose. CDR3 in DNA: TGTGCCAGTATCCCCTCGGGGCAGTTCGTTGGCTACACCTTC. Translated, it gives CASIPSGQFVGYTF.